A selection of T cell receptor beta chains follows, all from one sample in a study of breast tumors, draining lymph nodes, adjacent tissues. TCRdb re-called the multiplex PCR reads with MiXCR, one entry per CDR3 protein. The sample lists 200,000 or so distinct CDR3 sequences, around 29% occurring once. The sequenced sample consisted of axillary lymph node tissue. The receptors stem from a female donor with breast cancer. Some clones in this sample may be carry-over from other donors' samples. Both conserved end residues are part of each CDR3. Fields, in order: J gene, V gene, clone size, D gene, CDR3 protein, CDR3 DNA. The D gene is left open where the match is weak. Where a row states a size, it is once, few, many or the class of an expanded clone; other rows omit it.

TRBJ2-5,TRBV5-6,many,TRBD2,CASSLEAGGPETQYF,TGTGCCAGCAGCTTGGAGGCGGGGGGGCCTGAGACCCAGTACTTC
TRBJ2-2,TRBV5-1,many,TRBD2,CASRDPSSGSGTGELFF,TGCGCCAGCAGGGATCCTTCTAGCGGGAGTGGCACCGGGGAGCTGTTTTTT
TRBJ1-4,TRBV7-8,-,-,CASSFRLAGGSSYNEKLFF,TGTGCCAGCAGCTTCAGACTAGCGGGGGGCAGCTCCTACAATGAAAAACTGTTTTTT
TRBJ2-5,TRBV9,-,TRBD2,CASSPGTSAQETQYF,TGTGCCAGCAGCCCCGGGACTAGCGCCCAAGAGACCCAGTACTTC
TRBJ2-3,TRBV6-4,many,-,CASSDSVGVTQYF,TGTGCCAGCAGTGATTCAGTCGGAGTTACGCAGTATTTT
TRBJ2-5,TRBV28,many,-,CASSDPRWGTQYF,TGTGCCAGCAGCGACCCCCGGTGGGGGACCCAGTACTTC
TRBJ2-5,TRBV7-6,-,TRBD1,CASSFLLDRGETQYF,TGTGCCAGCAGCTTTTTATTGGACAGGGGAGAGACCCAGTACTTC
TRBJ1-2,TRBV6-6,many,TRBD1,CASSIGRGQGYTF,TGTGCCAGCAGCATCGGCAGGGGGCAAGGCTACACCTTC
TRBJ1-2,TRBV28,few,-,CASWATFGYTF,TGTGCCAGCTGGGCCACCTTCGGCTACACCTTC
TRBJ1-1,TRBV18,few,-,CASSTGGGGTEAFF,TGTGCCAGCTCTACCGGGGGAGGGGGCACTGAAGCTTTCTTT
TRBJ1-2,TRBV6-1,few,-,CASHRPPNYGYTF,TGTGCCAGCCATCGACCTCCCAACTATGGCTACACCTTC
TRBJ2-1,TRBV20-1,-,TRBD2,CSARHSGRANEQFF,TGCAGTGCTAGGCATAGCGGGAGGGCCAATGAGCAGTTCTTC
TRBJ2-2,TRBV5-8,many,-,CASSPRGAGELFF,TGTGCCAGCAGCCCCCGGGGCGCCGGGGAGCTGTTTTTT
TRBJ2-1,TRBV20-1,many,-,CSARDRSTSSYNEQFF,TGCAGTGCTAGAGATAGATCCACCTCCTCATACAATGAGCAGTTCTTC
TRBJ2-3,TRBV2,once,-,CASSVTQGGNRPQYF,TGTGCCAGCAGTGTGACTCAGGGGGGCAATCGGCCCCAGTATTTT
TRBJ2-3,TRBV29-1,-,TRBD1,CSVPGTGVDTQYF,TGCAGCGTTCCCGGGACAGGGGTAGATACGCAGTATTTT
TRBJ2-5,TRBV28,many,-,CASRPSVGATQYF,TGTGCCAGCAGACCTAGCGTTGGAGCGACCCAGTACTTC
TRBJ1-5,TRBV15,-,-,CATSSSGVCHTHDALCSNQPQHF,TGTGCCACCAGCTCCTCTGGGGTTTGCCACACTCATGATGCACTGTGTAGCAATCAGCCCCAGCATTTT
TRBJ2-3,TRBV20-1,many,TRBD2,CSASGPASGRALDTQYF,TGCAGTGCTAGTGGGCCGGCTAGCGGGAGGGCCCTAGATACGCAGTATTTT
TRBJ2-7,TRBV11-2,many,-,CASSSLGSGKPYEQYF,TGTGCCAGCAGCTCCCTCGGGAGCGGTAAACCCTACGAGCAGTACTTC